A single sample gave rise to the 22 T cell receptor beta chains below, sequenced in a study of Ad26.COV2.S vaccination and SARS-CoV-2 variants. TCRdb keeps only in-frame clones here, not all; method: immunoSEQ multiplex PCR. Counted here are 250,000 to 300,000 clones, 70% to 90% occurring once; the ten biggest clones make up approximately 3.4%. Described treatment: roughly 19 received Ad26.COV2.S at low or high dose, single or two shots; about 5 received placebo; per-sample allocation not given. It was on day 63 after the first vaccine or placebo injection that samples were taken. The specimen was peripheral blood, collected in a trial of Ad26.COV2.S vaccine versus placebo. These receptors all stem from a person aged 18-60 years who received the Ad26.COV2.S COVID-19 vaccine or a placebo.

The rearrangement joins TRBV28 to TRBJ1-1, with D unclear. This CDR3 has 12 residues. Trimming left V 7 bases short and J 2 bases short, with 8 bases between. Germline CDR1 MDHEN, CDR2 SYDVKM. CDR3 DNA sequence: TGTGCCAGCAAGGGCCCCAACACTGAAGCTTTCTTT. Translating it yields CASKGPNTEAFF.

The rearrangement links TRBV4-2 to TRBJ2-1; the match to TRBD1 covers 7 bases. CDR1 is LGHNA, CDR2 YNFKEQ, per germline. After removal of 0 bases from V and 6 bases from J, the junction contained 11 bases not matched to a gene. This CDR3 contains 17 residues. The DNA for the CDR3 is TGTGCCAGCAGCCAAGATACGAGACAGGGTGGCGGCAATGAGCAGTTCTTC. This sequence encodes CASSQDTRQGGGNEQFF.

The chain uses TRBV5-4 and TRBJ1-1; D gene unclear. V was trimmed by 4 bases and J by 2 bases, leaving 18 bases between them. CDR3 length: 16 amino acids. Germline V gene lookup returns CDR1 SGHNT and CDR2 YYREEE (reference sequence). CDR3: CASSRNPGILNTEAFF. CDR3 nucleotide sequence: TGTGCCAGCAGCCGCAACCCGGGCATCCTTAACACTGAAGCTTTCTTT.

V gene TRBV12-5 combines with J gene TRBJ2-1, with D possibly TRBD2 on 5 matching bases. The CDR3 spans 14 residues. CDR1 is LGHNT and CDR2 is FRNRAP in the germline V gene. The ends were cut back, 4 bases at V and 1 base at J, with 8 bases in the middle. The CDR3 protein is CASGYGVSYNEQFF. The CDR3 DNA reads TGTGCTAGTGGTTACGGGGTTTCCTACAATGAGCAGTTCTTC.

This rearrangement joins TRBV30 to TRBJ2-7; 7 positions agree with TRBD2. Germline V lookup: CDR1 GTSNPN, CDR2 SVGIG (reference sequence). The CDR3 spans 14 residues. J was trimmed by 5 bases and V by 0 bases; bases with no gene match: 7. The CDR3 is CAWSVQAGTHEQYF. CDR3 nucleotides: TGTGCCTGGAGTGTACAAGCGGGGACCCACGAGCAGTACTTC.

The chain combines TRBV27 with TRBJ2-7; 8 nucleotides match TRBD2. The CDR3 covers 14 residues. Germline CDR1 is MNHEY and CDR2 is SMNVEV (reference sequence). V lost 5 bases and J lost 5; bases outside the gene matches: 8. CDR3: CASSTSGSTHEQYF. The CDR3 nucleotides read TGTGCCAGCAGTACGAGCGGGAGTACCCACGAGCAGTACTTC.

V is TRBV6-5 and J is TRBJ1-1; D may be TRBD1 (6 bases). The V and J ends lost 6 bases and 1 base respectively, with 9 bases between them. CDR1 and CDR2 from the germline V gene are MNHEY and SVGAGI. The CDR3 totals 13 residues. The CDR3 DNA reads TGTGCCAGCAGGGACAGCCAGAACACTGAAGCTTTCTTT. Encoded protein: CASRDSQNTEAFF.

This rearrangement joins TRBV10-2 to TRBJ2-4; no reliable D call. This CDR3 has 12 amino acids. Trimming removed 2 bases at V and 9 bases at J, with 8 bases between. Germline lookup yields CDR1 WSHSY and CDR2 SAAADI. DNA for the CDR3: TGCGCCAGCAGTGAGATCTCTGGCATTCAGTACTTC. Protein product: CASSEISGIQYF.

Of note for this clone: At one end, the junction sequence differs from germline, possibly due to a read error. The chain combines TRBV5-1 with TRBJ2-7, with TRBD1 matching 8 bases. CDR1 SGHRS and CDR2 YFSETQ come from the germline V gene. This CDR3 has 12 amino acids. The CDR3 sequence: CASSYPGQDREF. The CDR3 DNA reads TGCGCCAGCAGCTACCCGGGACAGGATAGGGAGTTC.

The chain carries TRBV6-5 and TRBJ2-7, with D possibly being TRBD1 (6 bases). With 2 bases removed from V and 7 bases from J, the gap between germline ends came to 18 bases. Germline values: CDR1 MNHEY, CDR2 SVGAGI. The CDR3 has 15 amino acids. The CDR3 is CASSYGQPLTSEQYF. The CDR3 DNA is TGTGCCAGCAGTTACGGACAGCCACTCACGAGTGAGCAGTACTTC.

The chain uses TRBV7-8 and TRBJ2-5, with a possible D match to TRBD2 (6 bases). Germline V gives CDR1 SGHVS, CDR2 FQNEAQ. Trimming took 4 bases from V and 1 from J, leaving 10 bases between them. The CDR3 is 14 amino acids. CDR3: CASSSGGFQETQYF. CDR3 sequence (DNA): TGTGCCAGCAGCTCCGGGGGTTTCCAAGAGACCCAGTACTTC. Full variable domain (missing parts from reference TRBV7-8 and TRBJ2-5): GAGVSQSPRYKVAKRGQDVALRCDPISGHVSLFWYQQALGQGPEFLTYFQNEAQLDKSGLPSDRFFAERPEGSVSTLKIQRTQQEDSAVYLCASSSGGFQETQYFGPGTRLLVL.

CDR3 nucleotide sequence: TGTGCCATCAGTGAGTCGGGAAGGAAAGAGACCCAGTACTTC. This translates into CAISESGRKETQYF. The chain carries TRBV10-3 and TRBJ2-5; D is unclear. V lost 0 bases, J lost 3 bases, and 8 bases lay in between. Germline V gives CDR1 ENHRY, CDR2 SYGVKD. The CDR3 runs 14 residues.

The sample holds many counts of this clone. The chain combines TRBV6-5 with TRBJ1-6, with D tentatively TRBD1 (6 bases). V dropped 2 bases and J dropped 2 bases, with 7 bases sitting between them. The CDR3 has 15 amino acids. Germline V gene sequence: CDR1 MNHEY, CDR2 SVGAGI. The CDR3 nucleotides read TGTGCCAGCAGTTACGGGGGCACCTATAATTCACCCCTCCACTTT. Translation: CASSYGGTYNSPLHF.

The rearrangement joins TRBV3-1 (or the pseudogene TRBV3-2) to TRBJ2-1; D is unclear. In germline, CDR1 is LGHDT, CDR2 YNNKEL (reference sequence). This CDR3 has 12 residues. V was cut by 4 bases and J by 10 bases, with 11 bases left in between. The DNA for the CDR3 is TGTGCCAGCAGCCTAGCTCCGGGCGAGCAGTTCTTC. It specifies CASSLAPGEQFF.

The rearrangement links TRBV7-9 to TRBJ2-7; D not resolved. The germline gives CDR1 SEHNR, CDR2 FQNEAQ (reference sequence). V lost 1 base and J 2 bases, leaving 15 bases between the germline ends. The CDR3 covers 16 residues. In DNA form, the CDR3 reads TGTGCCAGCAGCTTAGTCTCTTTCGGGCCGACCTACGAGCAGTACTTC. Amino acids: CASSLVSFGPTYEQYF.

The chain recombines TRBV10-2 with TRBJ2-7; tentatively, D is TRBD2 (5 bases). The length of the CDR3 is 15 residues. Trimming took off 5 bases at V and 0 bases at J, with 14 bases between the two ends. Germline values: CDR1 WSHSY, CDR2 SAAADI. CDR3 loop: CASSFVGAGSYEQYF. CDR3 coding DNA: TGCGCCAGCAGTTTCGTGGGCGCGGGCTCCTACGAGCAGTACTTC.

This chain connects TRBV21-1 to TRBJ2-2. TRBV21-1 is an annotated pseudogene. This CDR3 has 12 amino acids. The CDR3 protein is CASRGFPGELFF. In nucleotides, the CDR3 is TGTGCCAGCAGGGGATTTCCCGGGGAGCTGTTTTTT.

CDR3 nucleotides: TGTGCCAGCAGCTTGGGACTAGCGGCCTCCTACGAGCAGTACTTC. Protein: CASSLGLAASYEQYF. The chain joins TRBV7-2 to TRBJ2-7; 11 bases are shared with TRBD2. The germline V gene encodes CDR1 SGHTA and CDR2 FQGNSA. After removal of 3 bases from V and 0 bases from J, the junction contained 1 base not matched to a gene. The CDR3 covers 15 residues. The whole variable domain, filled in from reference TRBV7-2 and TRBJ2-7, reads GAGVSQSPSNKVTEKGKDVELRCDPISGHTALYWYRQSLGQGLEFLIYFQGNSAPDKSGLPSDRFSAERTGGSVSTLTIQRTQQEDSAVYLCASSLGLAASYEQYFGPGTRLTVT.

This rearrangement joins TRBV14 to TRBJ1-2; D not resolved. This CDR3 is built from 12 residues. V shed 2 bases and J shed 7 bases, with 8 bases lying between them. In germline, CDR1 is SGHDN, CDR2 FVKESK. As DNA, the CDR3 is TGTGCCAGCAGCCAATCACGGTCTGGCTACACCTTC. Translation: CASSQSRSGYTF.

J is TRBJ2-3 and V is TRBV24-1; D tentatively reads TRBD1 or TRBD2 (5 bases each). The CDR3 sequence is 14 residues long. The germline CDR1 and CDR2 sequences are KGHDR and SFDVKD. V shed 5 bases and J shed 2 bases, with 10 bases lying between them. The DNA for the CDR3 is TGTGCCACCAGTGTGGGGGACCTCACAGATACGCAGTATTTT. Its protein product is CATSVGDLTDTQYF.

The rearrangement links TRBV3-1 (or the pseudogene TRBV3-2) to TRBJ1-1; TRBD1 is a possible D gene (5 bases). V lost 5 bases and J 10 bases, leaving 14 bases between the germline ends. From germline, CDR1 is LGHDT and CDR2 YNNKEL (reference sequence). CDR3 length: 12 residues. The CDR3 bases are TGTGCCAGCAGCTATGAGGAAGGGGCAGCTTTCTTT. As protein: CASSYEEGAAFF.

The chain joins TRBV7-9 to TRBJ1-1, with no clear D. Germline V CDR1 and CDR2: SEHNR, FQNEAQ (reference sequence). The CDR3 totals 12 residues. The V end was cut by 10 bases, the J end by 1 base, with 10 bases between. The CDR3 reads CATETANTEAFF. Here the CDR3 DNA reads TGTGCCACCGAAACAGCGAACACTGAAGCTTTCTTT.